The TCR beta chain under discussion was sequenced for a study of PD-L1 blockade in urothelial cancer. Overall study: Investigators checked blood 3 weeks (second dose) and 6 weeks after treatment start.

Time point defined: pretreatment peripheral blood. The number of samples from each patient was between 1 and 8, taken pretreatment and on-treatment. Produced via immunoSEQ multiplex PCR; TCRdb's table is partial and in-frame only. The table lists about 39,000 clones, about 89% of them singletons. This CDR3 has 14 amino acids. The germline V and J ends were trimmed by 4 bases and 5 bases, with 12 bases remaining between them. Germline V CDR1 and CDR2: SGHTA, FQGNSA. The sequences come from PBMCs, collected around atezolizumab (anti-PD-L1) treatment. The clonotype originates from a woman aged 55-69 years with urothelial cancer. V gene TRBV7-2 combines with J gene TRBJ2-1; D is uncertain. In DNA form, the CDR3 reads TGTGCCAGCAGCTCCGCTATGAAACACAATGAGCAGTTCTTC. It encodes CASSSAMKHNEQFF.